This TCR beta chain stems from a study of T-cell memory formation after mild COVID-19. TCRdb itself ran the 5' RACE reads through MiXCR, one entry per CDR3 protein. Altogether tens of thousands of distinct CDR3 sequences are present, 28% being singletons, with the ten largest covering 35% to 45%. This CDR3 spans 16 amino acids. The germline gives CDR1 DFQATT, CDR2 SNEGSKA (reference sequence). V lost 0 bases to trimming and J lost 2 bases, with 14 bases between them. Study-level findings and limits: Whether second-wave clones peaking at day 37 were SARS-CoV-2 specific went unconfirmed. Cross-reactive memory seemingly joined, as some responding clones were found in pre-infection memory. Clones shrinking between day 15 and 85 showed a balanced CD4/CD8 split, and those that grew later tilted toward CD4+.

This clonotype has more than one count but fewer than ten. Its target is unknown. Material: PBMCs or a T cell subset sorted from them (not recorded which). The chain employs TRBV20-1 and TRBJ1-3; D not certain. This TCR was sampled from a man between 18 and 35 years old who had mild COVID-19 (a few samples of this study predate the infection). Cell type and time point are not known. The CDR3 bases are TGCAGTGCTAGAGAAATCGCGGGGTTCGCTGGAAACACCATATATTTT. Residues: CSAREIAGFAGNTIYF.